This TCR beta chain was recorded in a study of T-cell memory formation after mild COVID-19. Study details: Clusters of TCRs were largely donor specific. Findings and caveats of the study: Pre-infection memory carried some responding clones, suggesting that cross-reactive memory joined. Researchers could not confirm that second-wave clones peaking on day 37 targeted SARS-CoV-2. Mainly in CM and EM were contracting CD4+ clones; CD8+ were in EMRA.

V dropped 3 bases and J dropped 4; count of bases not matched to a gene: 10. Germline V lookup: CDR1 SGHRS, CDR2 YFSETQ. This CDR3 is 16 amino acids long. In regard to this clonotype: What it binds is not known.

TCRdb re-called the 5' RACE reads through MiXCR, storing one row per CDR3 protein. Of about 430,000 distinct CDR3 sequences in the sample, 15% to 20% were seen once. The chain carries TRBV5-1 and TRBJ1-2, with 9 nucleotides matching TRBD1. The sequence was obtained from a man in his late teens or twenties who had mild COVID-19 (a few samples of this study predate the infection). Cell type and time point are not known. The sample taken for sequencing was PBMCs or a T cell subset sorted from them (not recorded which). The CDR3: CASSSARTGEGYGYTF. CDR3 coding DNA: TGCGCCAGCAGCTCCGCCCGGACAGGGGAAGGCTATGGCTACACCTTC.